This T cell receptor (beta chain) came from a study of metastatic and nonmetastatic thyroid tumors. Study-level background: Comparison of repertoires was carried out across blood and tumor or nodule tissue from malignant and benign thyroid patients.

Until they underwent thyroid surgery, no patient had received any treatment. Trimming stripped 1 base from V and 5 bases from J, with 11 bases between. Germline assignment: CDR1 MGHDK and CDR2 SYGVNS. The CDR3 loop spans 14 amino acids. TCRdb used MiXCR to call clones anew from the PCR reads. This repertoire shows around 17,000 clones, approximately 20% found once; its top ten account for roughly a fifth. The sequence was collected from a female donor with papillary thyroid cancer or a benign thyroid nodule (not recorded which). Some clones in this sample may be carry-over from other donors' samples. Sequencing was carried out using adjacent normal tissue. The chain joins TRBV25-1 to TRBJ2-5; D is tentatively TRBD1 or TRBD2 (5 bases each). For the CDR3, the DNA is TGTGCCAGCAGTGAATTTGGCAGGGAGGAGACCCAGTACTTC. Amino acid sequence: CASSEFGREETQYF.